The clone carrying this T cell receptor beta chain was detected many times. Its antigen is unknown. Template material for amplifying TCR beta CDR3 regions consisted of RNA transcripts. Using the HTBI primer set, a first-round RT-PCR was run on the TCR CDR3. MiXCR was run by TCRdb on the multiplex PCR reads, yielding one entry per CDR3 protein. The table shows over 150,000 distinct CDR3 sequences, with 17% occurring only once. This sample is drawn from a study of T cells in Graves' hyperthyroidism and ophthalmopathy. Overall study: The authors collected peripheral blood at initial diagnosis, before any treatment.

CDR1 is MNHNS, CDR2 SASEGT, per germline. V lost 3 bases and J 4 bases, leaving 12 bases between the germline ends. This CDR3 spans 14 amino acids. Overall study results and limits: Ophthalmopathy was told apart from stable hyperthyroidism by a 13 V-J model.

Sequencing input: blood. The TCR was taken from a woman between 50 and 59 years old with Graves' hyperthyroidism. This chain connects TRBV6-1 to TRBJ1-1; perhaps TRBD1 as D (5 bases). The CDR3 loop is CASSEGWGRTEAFF. The CDR3 DNA follows: TGTGCCAGCAGTGAGGGTTGGGGACGCACTGAAGCTTTCTTT.